A single sample gave rise to the 31 T cell receptor beta chains below, sequenced in a study of blood T cell repertoires in COVID-19. The method was immunoSEQ multiplex PCR; TCRdb's version includes in-frame clones alone and lacks a portion of them. The sample carries about 140,000 clones, 75% to 90% recorded once. Sequencing used peripheral blood. These receptors all come from a woman aged 80 or over with acute or convalescent COVID-19.

V and J are TRBV7-3 and TRBJ2-1; 9 nucleotides agree with TRBD2. The CDR3 has 15 residues. Germline values: CDR1 SGHTA, CDR2 FQGTGA. Unmatched junction bases numbered 8, after V lost 4 bases and J lost 7 bases. The CDR3, as DNA: TGTGCCAGCAGCTCCAATAGCGGGGGATTTAATGAGCAGTTCTTC. This codes for CASSSNSGGFNEQFF.

In its sample, this clone was seen a few times. This chain links TRBV10-1 with TRBJ2-6, with 9 bases identical to TRBD1. The V segment lost 6 bases and the J segment 4 bases; nucleotides outside the gene matches: 4. The CDR3 runs 15 residues. From germline, CDR1 is WNHNN and CDR2 SYGVQD (reference sequence). DNA for the CDR3: TGCGCCAGCAGCGGGACAGGGCCCGGGGCCAACGTCCTGACTTTC. Translating it yields CASSGTGPGANVLTF.

V usage is TRBV28 and J usage is TRBJ1-1; TRBD1 aligns across 9 bases. CDR1 and CDR2 (germline): MDHEN, SYDVKM. The CDR3 is 14 residues long. The ends lost 6 bases at V and 4 bases at J; junction bases unmatched: 6. CDR3 sequence: CASRPTGGVTEAFF. For the CDR3, the DNA is TGTGCCAGCAGACCGACAGGGGGGGTCACTGAAGCTTTCTTT.

V is TRBV5-6 and J is TRBJ2-7, with D tentatively TRBD1 (5 bases). The CDR3 covers 13 residues. Trimming shortened V by 1 base and J by 4 bases, and 9 bases separated the two germline ends. Germline V gene lookup returns CDR1 SGHDT and CDR2 YYEEEE. This chain's CDR3 is CASSLNAGYEQYF. CDR3 sequence (DNA): TGTGCCAGCAGCTTGAACGCAGGGTACGAGCAGTACTTC.

This clone was recorded a few times. The CDR3 sequence is CASRMWGVNTEAFF. The CDR3 region has the DNA TGTGCCAGCCGGATGTGGGGAGTGAACACTGAAGCTTTCTTT. V usage is TRBV7-9 and J usage is TRBJ1-1; no definite D call. Germline assignment: CDR1 SEHNR and CDR2 FQNEAQ (reference sequence). Deletions cut 8 bases from V and 0 bases from J, with 13 bases between. CDR3 length equals 14 residues.

To note about this clone: Mismatch with germline at one junction end may stem from a read error. The chain has TRBV6-6 and TRBJ2-7; 9 bases map to TRBD1. The CDR3 contains 14 residues. The germline CDR1 and CDR2 sequences are MNHNY and SVGAGI (reference sequence). The CDR3 reads CASKHPGQGIRITF. For the CDR3, the DNA is TGTGCCAGCAAACACCCGGGACAGGGAATCCGGATCACCTTC.

The gene calls are TRBV7-9 and TRBJ1-1; a weak D match, TRBD1 (5 bases). Germline CDR1 reads SEHNR; CDR2 reads FQNEAQ (reference sequence). The CDR3 covers 15 residues. Trimming shortened V by 3 bases and J by 2 bases, and 13 bases separated the two germline ends. CDR3 sequence: CASSLGNRINTEAFF. The DNA of the CDR3 is TGTGCCAGCAGCTTGGGAAACAGGATCAACACTGAAGCTTTCTTT.

The chain recombines TRBV28 with TRBJ2-3; TRBD2 matches 16 bases. Germline V gene sequence: CDR1 MDHEN, CDR2 SYDVKM. This CDR3 is 19 amino acids long. The junction had 7 bases not matched to a gene; V was cut back by 3 bases and J by 1 base. The DNA of the CDR3 is TGTGCCAGCAGTTTCCCGGGACTAGCGGGAGGGCCTCGCACAGATACGCAGTATTTT. It codes for CASSFPGLAGGPRTDTQYF.

The J gene is TRBJ2-5, the V gene TRBV28, with unresolved D. V lost 3 bases to trimming and J lost 0 bases, with 5 bases between them. The CDR3 loop spans 13 amino acids. From germline, CDR1 is MDHEN and CDR2 SYDVKM. The CDR3, as DNA: TGTGCCAGCAGTTTTTCTAACCAAGAGACCCAGTACTTC. It codes for CASSFSNQETQYF.

This clone was seen more than once but under ten times. The genes are TRBV15 and TRBJ2-7; 8 bases align to TRBD1. This CDR3 is 20 amino acids long. Germline V gene sequence: CDR1 LNHNV, CDR2 YYDKDF (reference sequence). The V gene end was trimmed by 2 bases and the J gene end by 0 bases; junction bases not matched to a gene: 18. CDR3 nucleotide sequence: TGTGCCACCAGCAGACTCAGGGCAGGGGGCTTTGGCCAAAGCTCCTACGAGCAGTACTTC. Translated, it gives CATSRLRAGGFGQSSYEQYF.

The chain has TRBV24-1 and TRBJ2-3, with D possibly matching TRBD2 (7 bases). The V end was cut by 10 bases, the J end by 5 bases, with 12 bases between. The CDR3 runs to 12 residues. Germline CDR1 KGHDR, CDR2 SFDVKD. The CDR3, as DNA: TGTGCCACACGGGGGGCCGGAGATACGCAGTATTTT. This codes for CATRGAGDTQYF.

The chain recombines TRBV2 with TRBJ2-7, with 11 bases identical to TRBD2. This CDR3 has 18 residues. V shed 6 bases and J 2 bases; nucleotides not matched to a gene: 15. CDR1 is SNHLY, CDR2 FYNNEI, per germline. CDR3 protein: CASSVTHNLAGGTYEQYF. CDR3 in DNA: TGTGCCAGCAGCGTTACACACAACTTAGCGGGGGGGACCTACGAGCAGTACTTC.

This sequence joins TRBV6-2 or TRBV6-3 and TRBJ1-5, with D hard to call. Trimming removed 5 bases at V and 6 bases at J, with 14 bases between. Germline CDR1 and CDR2: MNHEY and SVGEGT. CDR3 length equals 14 residues. The CDR3 DNA reads as TGTGCCAGCAGTAGCCCCCAAGTAACTCAGCCCCAGCATTTT. It specifies CASSSPQVTQPQHF.

The V and J genes are TRBV9 and TRBJ2-5; TRBD1 aligns across 9 bases. Unmatched junction bases numbered 12, after V lost 5 bases and J lost 1 base. The germline CDR1 and CDR2 sequences are SGDLS and YYNGEE. The CDR3 spans 17 residues. The CDR3 reads CASSPGQGVWGQETQYF. CDR3 nucleotide sequence: TGTGCCAGCAGTCCGGGACAGGGCGTTTGGGGCCAAGAGACCCAGTACTTC.

The chain has TRBV29-1 and TRBJ2-3; a possible D gene is TRBD1 (6 bases). Germline V gene sequence: CDR1 SQVTM, CDR2 ANQGSEA. The CDR3 loop spans 15 amino acids. Trimming stripped 4 bases from V and 3 bases from J, with 17 bases between. The DNA for the CDR3 is TGCAGCGTTGCACCGCAGGGGATTGTAACAGATACGCAGTATTTT. This sequence encodes CSVAPQGIVTDTQYF.

The gene calls are TRBV20-1 and TRBJ1-5, with D uncertain. The CDR3 covers 13 residues. V gave up 3 bases and J gave up 3 bases, with 9 bases separating them. CDR1 DFQATT and CDR2 SNEGSKA come from the germline V gene (reference sequence). CDR3 DNA sequence: TGCAGTGCTAGTTTGTCCTACAATCAGCCCCAGCATTTT. It is translated as CSASLSYNQPQHF.

The chain uses TRBV5-8 and TRBJ1-1; unclear D gene. In germline, CDR1 is SGHTS, CDR2 YDEGEE. Trimming took off 1 base at V and 5 bases at J, with 6 bases between the two ends. The CDR3 runs 12 residues. The CDR3 bases are TGTGCCAGCAGCTTGCTCGGGACTGAAGCTTTCTTT. Residues: CASSLLGTEAFF.

The chain couples TRBV29-1 to TRBJ2-1; 7 nucleotides align to TRBD2. Trimming cost V 4 bases and J 7 bases; bases outside gene matches: 4. Germline V gene data show CDR1 as SQVTM and CDR2 as ANQGSEA. This CDR3 has 12 residues. CDR3: CSVVAGANEQFF. For the CDR3, the DNA is TGCAGCGTTGTGGCGGGAGCTAATGAGCAGTTCTTC.

The chain uses TRBV19 and TRBJ2-2; maybe TRBD1 (6 bases). This CDR3 spans 16 amino acids. Trimming pared 3 bases from V and 5 bases from J, leaving 16 bases between. Germline V gives CDR1 LNHDA, CDR2 SQIVND (reference sequence). The CDR3 bases are TGTGCCAGTAGTATCTGGGGACACCCAGGGACCGGGGAGCTGTTTTTT. This sequence encodes CASSIWGHPGTGELFF.

This clone was detected only a few times. The chain is built from TRBV2 and TRBJ1-1, with unresolved D. The CDR3 has 17 residues. V lost 4 bases and J lost 6, with 24 bases in between. Germline CDR1 and CDR2: SNHLY and FYNNEI. This CDR3 reads CASSVSTDKPLSAEAFF. The CDR3 DNA reads TGTGCCAGCAGTGTTTCCACAGATAAGCCGCTGTCGGCTGAAGCTTTCTTT.

The CDR3 loop reads CASSIPALGGRINEKLFF. CDR3 bases: TGTGCCAGTAGTATACCCGCCCTCGGAGGGAGAATTAATGAAAAACTGTTTTTT. The chain uses TRBV19 and TRBJ1-4; no firm D call. CDR3 size: 18 residues. V lost 2 bases, J lost 4 bases, and 20 bases lay in between. Germline V gene data show CDR1 as LNHDA and CDR2 as SQIVND (reference sequence).

The J gene is TRBJ1-5, the V gene TRBV10-2; TRBD1 matches at 8 bases. CDR3 length: 14 residues. The V and J ends lost 6 bases and 7 bases, in that order; junction bases with no gene match: 8. Per germline, CDR1 WSHSY and CDR2 SAAADI. The CDR3 DNA follows: TGCGCCAGCAGCGGACAGGGAACAGAACAGCCCCAGCATTTT. Residues: CASSGQGTEQPQHF.

This clone appeared a single time. The V gene is TRBV27, the J gene TRBJ2-7; 10 positions agree with TRBD1. V shed 2 bases, J shed 3 bases, and the junction held 16 bases outside the gene matches. This CDR3 has 19 amino acids. Germline values: CDR1 MNHEY, CDR2 SMNVEV (reference sequence). The CDR3 nucleotides read TGTGCCAGCAGTTTAAAGGCCCGTGGGTGGGACAGGGGCAACTACGAGCAGTACTTC. Translation gives CASSLKARGWDRGNYEQYF.

This rearrangement joins TRBV11-2 to TRBJ2-2; D uncertain. This CDR3 is 19 amino acids long. CDR1 and CDR2 from the germline V gene are SGHAT and FQNNGV. V lost 7 bases to trimming and J lost 0 bases, with 24 bases between them. The CDR3 is CASNYPTDPEVPNTGELFF. CDR3 in DNA: TGTGCCAGCAACTACCCAACCGACCCCGAAGTCCCGAACACCGGGGAGCTGTTTTTT.

The rearrangement links TRBV2 to TRBJ2-5; 13 bases line up with TRBD2. The germline gives CDR1 SNHLY, CDR2 FYNNEI. CDR3 length: 18 residues. After removal of 2 bases from V and 2 bases from J, the junction contained 8 bases not matched to a gene. The CDR3 loop reads CASSESLTSGGVQETQYF. Here the CDR3 DNA reads TGTGCCAGCAGTGAATCCCTAACTAGCGGGGGGGTGCAAGAGACCCAGTACTTC.

This chain uses TRBV3-1 (or the pseudogene TRBV3-2) with TRBJ2-7; TRBD1 is a possible D gene (6 bases). In germline, CDR1 is LGHDT, CDR2 YNNKEL (reference sequence). V was clipped by 4 bases and J by 3 bases, with 19 bases between them. The CDR3 has 16 residues. The CDR3 DNA sequence: TGTGCCAGCAGCCCCGGGACCGGACAGCTGTTCTACGAGCAGTACTTC. It translates to CASSPGTGQLFYEQYF.

In its sample, this clone was seen once. The rearrangement links TRBV6-4 to TRBJ1-2; TRBD1 agrees at 10 bases. V dropped 10 bases and J dropped 9; count of bases not matched to a gene: 11. Germline CDR1 is MRHNA and CDR2 is SNTAGT. This CDR3 has 13 amino acids. The CDR3 DNA follows: TGTGCCACCTCTCCGGGACAGGGGACGAGCTACACCTTC. Translating gives CATSPGQGTSYTF.

This clone was detected a few times. The rearrangement joins TRBV29-1 to TRBJ1-1; unclear D gene. The CDR3 is 12 amino acids. Trimming left V 4 bases short and J 11 bases short, with 17 bases between. Germline lookup yields CDR1 SQVTM and CDR2 ANQGSEA. The CDR3 DNA follows: TGCAGCGTTGGGTCGTGGAGTGGTGAGGCTTTCTTT. It codes for CSVGSWSGEAFF.

For this clone: Because the CDR3 is missing its conserved closing phenylalanine or tryptophan, this is likely a read error. This chain joins TRBV5-1 and TRBJ2-7; maybe TRBD1 (5 bases). Germline V CDR1 and CDR2: SGHRS, YFSETQ. CDR3 length equals 16 residues. V was clipped by 5 bases and J by 1 base, with 19 bases between them. The CDR3 loop is CASRKTTGTLSYEQYL. The CDR3 bases are TGCGCCAGCAGAAAAACTACAGGAACCCTTTCCTACGAGCAGTACCTC.

The chain uses TRBV4-2 and TRBJ2-7, with 11 positions matching TRBD2. Trimming took 3 bases from V and 5 from J; bases not matched to a gene: 6. Germline V gene sequence: CDR1 LGHNA, CDR2 YNFKEQ. This CDR3 is 15 amino acids long. The DNA for the CDR3 is TGTGCCAGCAGCCACATAGCGGGGGGGCTGAACGAGCAGTACTTC. The encoded protein is CASSHIAGGLNEQYF.

The CDR3 loop reads CATSTGLAGLGDTQYF. The CDR3 DNA is TGTGCCACCAGCACGGGACTAGCGGGCCTGGGGGATACGCAGTATTTT. J is TRBJ2-3 and V is TRBV15; 12 positions match TRBD2. Germline-derived CDR1 and CDR2 are LNHNV and YYDKDF (reference sequence). The CDR3 length is 16 residues. Trimming cost V 4 bases and J 6 bases; bases outside gene matches: 8.